Listed below are T cell receptor beta chains from one sample, sequenced in a study of cytomegalovirus exposure and HLA in healthy donors. Clones were sequenced by immunoSEQ multiplex PCR, and TCRdb holds only the in-frame ones, with some missing. The table includes under 250,000 clones, 78% detected once. What was sequenced was PBMCs. The receptors originated from a boy aged 5-17 years in good health and CMV-seronegative. Both conserved end residues are part of each CDR3. Fields, in order: J gene, clone size, D gene, V gene, CDR3 protein, CDR3 DNA. A D gene is named only where the DNA matches it firmly. Clone size is not always given. Where it is, it says once, few, many or a class for expanded clones.

j_gene: TRBJ2-3; abundance: .; d_gene: .; v_gene: TRBV27; CDR3aa: CASSLGLRQYF; CDR3nt: TGTGCCAGCAGTTTAGGGCTGAGGCAGTATTTT
j_gene: TRBJ1-2; abundance: .; d_gene: .; v_gene: TRBV7-3; CDR3aa: CASSSLGGGYGYTF; CDR3nt: TGTGCCAGCAGCTCTCTAGGGGGGGGCTATGGCTACACCTTC
j_gene: TRBJ1-5; abundance: .; d_gene: .; v_gene: TRBV19; CDR3aa: CASSSAGVSNQPQHF; CDR3nt: TGTGCCAGTTCATCAGCGGGCGTTAGCAATCAGCCCCAGCATTTT
j_gene: TRBJ1-5; abundance: .; d_gene: .; v_gene: TRBV18; CDR3aa: CASSPTPILNQPQHF; CDR3nt: TGTGCCAGCTCACCGACTCCAATCCTCAATCAGCCCCAGCATTTT
j_gene: TRBJ2-2; abundance: .; d_gene: .; v_gene: TRBV5-4; CDR3aa: CASSLSTGNTGELFF; CDR3nt: TGTGCCAGCAGCTTAAGCACAGGGAACACCGGGGAGCTGTTTTTT
j_gene: TRBJ1-5; abundance: once; d_gene: TRBD1; v_gene: TRBV2; CDR3aa: CASSALGQGARWYGNQPQHF; CDR3nt: TGTGCCAGCAGTGCATTAGGACAGGGGGCTAGATGGTACGGCAATCAGCCCCAGCATTTT
j_gene: TRBJ2-3; abundance: .; d_gene: .; v_gene: TRBV14; CDR3aa: CASSRRGAGDTQYF; CDR3nt: TGTGCCAGCAGCCGACGGGGGGCAGGAGATACGCAGTATTTT
j_gene: TRBJ1-2; abundance: .; d_gene: .; v_gene: TRBV5-1; CDR3aa: CASGRDRDIYGYTF; CDR3nt: TGCGCCAGCGGAAGGGACCGGGACATCTATGGCTACACCTTC
j_gene: TRBJ2-1; abundance: .; d_gene: TRBD2; v_gene: TRBV13; CDR3aa: CASVQRGRNEQFF; CDR3nt: TGTGCCAGCGTACAGCGGGGGAGAAATGAGCAGTTCTTC
j_gene: TRBJ2-7; abundance: .; d_gene: .; v_gene: TRBV11-3; CDR3aa: CASSPWERGEQYF; CDR3nt: TGTGCCAGCAGCCCCTGGGAGCGAGGAGAGCAGTACTTC
j_gene: TRBJ2-2; abundance: .; d_gene: TRBD2; v_gene: TRBV5-1; CDR3aa: CASSPTSGHTGELFF; CDR3nt: TGCGCCAGCAGCCCAACTAGCGGCCACACCGGGGAGCTGTTTTTT
j_gene: TRBJ2-1; abundance: .; d_gene: TRBD2; v_gene: TRBV19; CDR3aa: CASSIYPGLADNEQFF; CDR3nt: TGTGCCAGTAGTATTTACCCCGGACTAGCAGACAATGAGCAGTTCTTC
j_gene: TRBJ2-7; abundance: .; d_gene: TRBD1; v_gene: TRBV30; CDR3aa: CAWRKTGTGNEQYF; CDR3nt: TGTGCCTGGAGAAAGACCGGGACAGGGAACGAGCAGTACTTC
j_gene: TRBJ2-7; abundance: .; d_gene: TRBD1; v_gene: TRBV11-3; CDR3aa: CASSQRQGNEQYF; CDR3nt: TGTGCCAGCAGCCAGAGACAGGGTAACGAGCAGTACTTC
j_gene: TRBJ1-2; abundance: once; d_gene: .; v_gene: TRBV5-4; CDR3aa: CASSLGLAINYGYTF; CDR3nt: TGTGCCAGCAGCTTGGGATTGGCCATAAATTATGGCTACACCTTC
j_gene: TRBJ2-5; abundance: .; d_gene: TRBD2; v_gene: TRBV4-1; CDR3aa: CASSQPGLAGARGTQYF; CDR3nt: TGCGCCAGCAGCCAGCCGGGACTAGCGGGAGCGCGAGGGACCCAGTACTTC
j_gene: TRBJ1-2; abundance: .; d_gene: .; v_gene: TRBV27; CDR3aa: CASSFGLGGGHGYTF; CDR3nt: TGTGCCAGCAGTTTTGGGTTGGGTGGAGGACATGGCTACACCTTC
j_gene: TRBJ1-3; abundance: .; d_gene: .; v_gene: TRBV7-2; CDR3aa: CASSFSGNSGNTIYF; CDR3nt: TGTGCCAGCAGCTTCTCAGGGAACTCTGGAAACACCATATATTTT
j_gene: TRBJ2-2; abundance: .; d_gene: .; v_gene: TRBV2; CDR3aa: CASREDGELFF; CDR3nt: TGTGCCAGCAGGGAGGACGGGGAGCTGTTTTTT
j_gene: TRBJ1-1; abundance: few; d_gene: TRBD1; v_gene: TRBV29-1; CDR3aa: CSGRGTGRQPEAFF; CDR3nt: TGCAGCGGCCGAGGGACAGGGAGGCAACCTGAAGCTTTCTTT
j_gene: TRBJ1-2; abundance: .; d_gene: .; v_gene: TRBV29-1; CDR3aa: CSVERRQAVNGYTF; CDR3nt: TGCAGCGTTGAAAGGAGACAGGCGGTGAATGGCTACACCTTC
j_gene: TRBJ2-7; abundance: .; d_gene: .; v_gene: TRBV5-1; CDR3aa: CASSLQGSSYEQYF; CDR3nt: TGCGCCAGCAGCTTGCAGGGCAGCTCCTACGAGCAGTACTTC
j_gene: TRBJ2-7; abundance: .; d_gene: .; v_gene: TRBV2; CDR3aa: CASTDAGRGYF; CDR3nt: TGTGCCAGCACGGACGCCGGACGGGGGTACTTC
j_gene: TRBJ1-1; abundance: .; d_gene: .; v_gene: TRBV6-6; CDR3aa: CASTKPRENTEAFF; CDR3nt: TGTGCCAGCACCAAACCCCGGGAGAACACTGAAGCTTTCTTT
j_gene: TRBJ2-7; abundance: once; d_gene: .; v_gene: TRBV29-1; CDR3aa: CSVGGYEQYF; CDR3nt: TGCAGCGTTGGAGGGTACGAGCAGTACTTC
j_gene: TRBJ1-1; abundance: .; d_gene: .; v_gene: TRBV30; CDR3aa: CAWRVGGNTEAFF; CDR3nt: TGTGCCTGGAGGGTCGGGGGTAACACTGAAGCTTTCTTT
j_gene: TRBJ2-7; abundance: .; d_gene: .; v_gene: TRBV7-6; CDR3aa: CASSLYTAGTLGSYEQYF; CDR3nt: TGTGCCAGCAGCTTATACACCGCCGGGACACTCGGATCCTACGAGCAGTACTTC
j_gene: TRBJ1-5; abundance: .; d_gene: .; v_gene: TRBV19; CDR3aa: CASSTSGKPQHF; CDR3nt: TGTGCCAGTAGTACCTCGGGAAAGCCCCAGCATTTT
j_gene: TRBJ2-6; abundance: .; d_gene: .; v_gene: TRBV7-8; CDR3aa: CASSPTSGGSGANVLTF; CDR3nt: TGTGCCAGCAGCCCGACCTCGGGGGGCTCAGGGGCCAACGTCCTGACTTTC
j_gene: TRBJ1-4; abundance: .; d_gene: .; v_gene: TRBV10-1; CDR3aa: CASSPRGKNEKLFF; CDR3nt: TGCGCCAGCAGCCCACGCGGGAAGAATGAAAAACTGTTTTTT
j_gene: TRBJ1-4; abundance: .; d_gene: TRBD1; v_gene: TRBV5-6; CDR3aa: CASSLGTGGSEKLFF; CDR3nt: TGTGCCAGCAGCTTGGGGACAGGGGGCAGTGAAAAACTGTTTTTT
j_gene: TRBJ2-7; abundance: once; d_gene: .; v_gene: TRBV10-3; CDR3aa: CAISESTPPVWYEQYF; CDR3nt: TGTGCCATCAGTGAGTCGACACCTCCCGTTTGGTACGAGCAGTACTTC
j_gene: TRBJ2-1; abundance: once; d_gene: TRBD2; v_gene: TRBV4-1; CDR3aa: CASSQDLGTSGRRSYNEQFF; CDR3nt: TGCGCCAGCAGCCAAGATTTAGGGACTAGCGGGAGACGTTCCTACAATGAGCAGTTCTTC
j_gene: TRBJ1-4; abundance: once; d_gene: .; v_gene: TRBV7-8; CDR3aa: CASSFVGRRGNEKLFF; CDR3nt: TGTGCCAGCAGCTTTGTCGGCCGGAGGGGTAATGAAAAACTGTTTTTT
j_gene: TRBJ2-7; abundance: few; d_gene: .; v_gene: TRBV25-1; CDR3aa: CASSVGTGAYEQYF; CDR3nt: TGTGCCAGCAGTGTCGGTACAGGAGCCTACGAGCAGTACTTC
j_gene: TRBJ2-1; abundance: .; d_gene: .; v_gene: TRBV30; CDR3aa: CAWSARDSSYNEQFF; CDR3nt: TGTGCCTGGAGTGCGCGGGACAGCTCCTACAATGAGCAGTTCTTC
j_gene: TRBJ2-3; abundance: .; d_gene: TRBD2; v_gene: TRBV30; CDR3aa: CAWSLERGGPDTQYF; CDR3nt: TGTGCCTGGAGTCTAGAGCGGGGGGGCCCAGATACGCAGTATTTT
j_gene: TRBJ1-2; abundance: once; d_gene: TRBD1; v_gene: TRBV7-9; CDR3aa: CASSLDSGGFGYTF; CDR3nt: TGTGCCAGCAGCTTAGATTCAGGGGGCTTCGGCTACACCTTC
j_gene: TRBJ2-7; abundance: .; d_gene: TRBD1; v_gene: TRBV4-1; CDR3aa: CASSQGANRGPYEQYF; CDR3nt: TGCGCCAGCAGCCAAGGGGCGAACAGGGGGCCCTACGAGCAGTACTTC
j_gene: TRBJ1-1; abundance: .; d_gene: .; v_gene: TRBV7-3; CDR3aa: CASSLGGTENTEAFF; CDR3nt: TGTGCCAGCAGCTTAGGAGGGACGGAGAACACTGAAGCTTTCTTT
j_gene: TRBJ2-7; abundance: .; d_gene: TRBD1; v_gene: TRBV15; CDR3aa: CATSRDSNRGYEQYF; CDR3nt: TGTGCCACCAGCAGAGATTCAAACAGGGGATACGAGCAGTACTTC
j_gene: TRBJ1-1; abundance: few; d_gene: .; v_gene: TRBV6-5; CDR3aa: CASRSLNTEAFF; CDR3nt: TGTGCCAGCAGATCCTTGAACACTGAAGCTTTCTTT
j_gene: TRBJ2-1; abundance: .; d_gene: .; v_gene: TRBV11-1; CDR3aa: CASSLSQVGYNEQFF; CDR3nt: TGTGCCAGCAGCCTCTCACAGGTGGGCTACAATGAGCAGTTCTTC
j_gene: TRBJ1-1; abundance: .; d_gene: TRBD1; v_gene: TRBV10-1; CDR3aa: CASSETGLYTEAFF; CDR3nt: TGCGCCAGCAGCGAGACAGGGTTATACACTGAAGCTTTCTTT
j_gene: TRBJ2-7; abundance: .; d_gene: .; v_gene: TRBV18; CDR3aa: CASSLSFAGGREQYF; CDR3nt: TGTGCCAGCTCCCTCAGTTTTGCGGGCGGCCGCGAGCAGTACTTC
j_gene: TRBJ2-5; abundance: .; d_gene: .; v_gene: TRBV5-6; CDR3aa: CASSYQKGNQETQYF; CDR3nt: TGTGCCAGCAGCTATCAGAAGGGGAACCAAGAGACCCAGTACTTC
j_gene: TRBJ1-1; abundance: few; d_gene: .; v_gene: TRBV28; CDR3aa: CASSSQNMADRWVAFF; CDR3nt: TGTGCCAGCAGCTCGCAGAATATGGCGGATCGTTGGGTGGCTTTCTTT
j_gene: TRBJ1-5; abundance: .; d_gene: .; v_gene: TRBV4-2; CDR3aa: CASSQEQEEPQHF; CDR3nt: TGTGCCAGCAGCCAAGAACAAGAGGAGCCCCAGCATTTT
j_gene: TRBJ1-6; abundance: few; d_gene: TRBD1; v_gene: TRBV19; CDR3aa: CASDTGGSYNSPLHF; CDR3nt: TGTGCCAGTGATACAGGGGGCTCATATAATTCACCCCTCCACTTT
j_gene: TRBJ2-1; abundance: once; d_gene: .; v_gene: TRBV6-5; CDR3aa: CASSRRDNEQFF; CDR3nt: TGTGCCAGCAGTCGCCGGGACAATGAGCAGTTCTTC
j_gene: TRBJ1-2; abundance: .; d_gene: TRBD1; v_gene: TRBV19; CDR3aa: CASSNLPGQRTYGYTF; CDR3nt: TGTGCCAGTAGTAACCTCCCGGGACAGAGAACCTATGGCTACACCTTC